What follows is one T cell receptor (beta chain) and its context. This sample was taken from a study of cytomegalovirus exposure and HLA in healthy donors. The germline V gene encodes CDR1 SGDLS and CDR2 YYNGEE. Trimming left V 0 bases short and J 2 bases short, with 15 bases between. The CDR3 covers 17 residues. Researchers ran the PCR with 60 Vbeta and 13 Jbeta primers. This table comes from immunoSEQ multiplex PCR, and its TCRdb copy is limited to in-frame clones, with some not included. The repertoire includes over 200,000 clones, around four fifths of them detected once, and about 0.58% sits in the top ten.

The chain employs TRBV9 and TRBJ2-1, with D perhaps TRBD2 (7 bases). The TCR was taken from a woman between 40 and 55 years old in good health and CMV-seronegative. Input material: PBMCs. CDR3 sequence reads: CASSVEWGRGTYNEQFF. DNA of the CDR3: TGTGCCAGCAGCGTAGAATGGGGGCGGGGGACCTACAATGAGCAGTTCTTC.